Here is one TCR beta chain with its context. Its antigen is still unknown. Here immunoSEQ multiplex PCR was the method, and the copy in TCRdb shows in-frame clones only, minus some. The data show 160,000 or so clones, more than 70% seen once. The data were taken from a study of cytomegalovirus exposure and HLA in healthy donors. Whole-study context: The platform used for the roughly 130 validation repertoires matched that of the 666 first-cohort repertoires, a later analysis reported.

The germline V gene has CDR1 MDHEN and CDR2 SYDVKM. V was shortened by 7 bases and J by 8 bases, with 12 bases between the two germline ends. CDR3 length: 12 amino acids. Findings and caveats of the study: The study found most TCR sequences rare, yet found some public TCRs in many donors. In vitro testing confirmed a few CMV-associated chains as specific for CMV antigens. Cytomegalovirus-associated TCR beta chains were listed, numbering 150 to 200.

The sequenced sample was PBMCs. This sequence joins TRBV28 and TRBJ2-1; D is unresolved. This TCR derives from a man between 25 and 39 years old in good health and CMV-seropositive. As DNA, the CDR3 is TGTGCCAGCATGGGCCCCTCGGATGAGCAGTTCTTC. This sequence encodes CASMGPSDEQFF. The complete variable domain, with remaining parts taken from reference TRBV28 and TRBJ2-1, reads DVKVTQSSRYLVKRTGEKVFLECVQDMDHENMFWYRQDPGLGLRLIYFSYDVKMKEKGDIPEGYSVSREKKERFSLILESASTNQTSMYLCASMGPSDEQFFGPGTRLTVL.